This T cell receptor beta chain was found in a study of CD8 T cells in ankylosing spondylitis. Study results and caveats: Some of these motif variants have turned up before, in reports on reactive arthritis synovial fluid and blood. A TCR beta motif of 8 or 9 highly homologous variants appeared characteristic of ankylosing spondylitis blood. Clones tied to disease were said to be significantly enriched in matched ankylosing spondylitis synovial fluid.

This CDR3 region has 13 residues. Germline V gene lookup returns CDR1 SGHTA and CDR2 FQGNSA. Trimming pared 3 bases from V and 5 bases from J, leaving 7 bases between. TCRdb reanalysed the 5' RACE reads using MiXCR and keeps one entry per CDR3 protein. This table has some 700,000 distinct CDR3 sequences, under 20% appearing once. Of note for this clonotype: Its antigen is unidentified.

V usage is TRBV7-2 and J usage is TRBJ1-4; TRBD1 might be the D (5 bases). This clonotype originated in a male donor with ankylosing spondylitis. Sequences were obtained from blood, either unsorted or a sorted T cell fraction (not recorded which). The CDR3: CASSFRTNEKLFF. The CDR3 nucleotides read TGTGCCAGCAGCTTCAGGACAAATGAAAAACTGTTTTTT. Drawing the rest from reference TRBV7-2 and TRBJ1-4, the complete variable domain is GAGVSQSPSNKVTEKGKDVELRCDPISGHTALYWYRQSLGQGLEFLIYFQGNSAPDKSGLPSDRFSAERTGGSVSTLTIQRTQQEDSAVYLCASSFRTNEKLFFGSGTQLSVL.